One and the same sample provided the 20 T cell receptor beta chains below, sequenced in a study of blood T cell repertoires in COVID-19. Clones were read by immunoSEQ multiplex PCR, and TCRdb kept only the in-frame ones, dropping some. The sample lists 200,000 to 300,000 clones, about 87% occurring once. The specimen was PBMCs or T cells enriched from blood (not recorded which). These receptors were collected from a man aged 50 or older who had been exposed to COVID-19.

This clone was seen once. The J gene is TRBJ1-1, the V gene TRBV6-1; TRBD1 agrees at 8 bases. J was trimmed by 2 bases and V by 4 bases; bases with no gene match: 12. The CDR3 loop spans 17 amino acids. In germline, CDR1 is MNHNS, CDR2 SASEGT. CDR3 coding DNA: TGTGCCAGCAGTGGGATTCCGGGACAGGCCTTAAACACTGAAGCTTTCTTT. It codes for CASSGIPGQALNTEAFF.

This chain links TRBV7-8 with TRBJ2-2; D is perhaps TRBD2 (5 bases). The germline gives CDR1 SGHVS, CDR2 FQNEAQ. The CDR3 contains 14 residues. Trimming shortened V by 2 bases and J by 4 bases, and 8 bases separated the two germline ends. The CDR3 sequence: CASSLRGTTGELFF. For the CDR3, the DNA is TGTGCCAGCAGCTTACGGGGTACCACCGGGGAGCTGTTTTTT.

The V and J genes are TRBV10-3 and TRBJ2-1; unclear D gene. With 2 bases removed from V and 3 bases from J, the gap between germline ends came to 8 bases. This CDR3 spans 14 amino acids. Looked up from germline, CDR1 is ENHRY and CDR2 is SYGVKD. The CDR3 DNA reads as TGTGCCATCAGTGAGGCCTCCTACTACAATGAGCAGTTCTTC. Its protein product is CAISEASYYNEQFF.

The chain recombines TRBV28 with TRBJ2-3; possibly TRBD2 for D (7 bases). The CDR3 runs to 16 residues. The ends were cut back, 8 bases at V and 4 bases at J, with 22 bases in the middle. Per the germline V gene, CDR1 is MDHEN and CDR2 is SYDVKM. CDR3: CASDEGGLMYPDTQYF. The CDR3 bases are TGTGCCAGCGATGAGGGGGGGCTTATGTACCCAGATACGCAGTATTTT.

J is TRBJ1-2 and V is TRBV7-2; 8 bases align to TRBD1. CDR3 length equals 16 residues. V lost 0 bases and J lost 4; bases outside the gene matches: 7. Germline CDR1 SGHTA, CDR2 FQGNSA. The CDR3 here is CASSLAGGTGIYGYTF. The CDR3 nucleotides are TGTGCCAGCAGCTTAGCTGGAGGGACAGGAATCTATGGCTACACCTTC.

Written as DNA, the CDR3 is TGTGCCAGCAGCTCACCCGGGACTAGCTTCTACGAGCAGTACGTC. It is translated as CASSSPGTSFYEQYV. The V and J genes are TRBV28 and TRBJ2-7; 9 nucleotides agree with TRBD2. The ends lost 6 bases at V and 3 bases at J; junction bases unmatched: 9. The CDR3 loop spans 15 amino acids. The germline V gene encodes CDR1 MDHEN and CDR2 SYDVKM.

The chain uses TRBV28 and TRBJ2-4; D gene uncertain. Trimming removed 6 bases from V and 0 bases from J, with 6 bases in between. Germline V gives CDR1 MDHEN, CDR2 SYDVKM. This CDR3 spans 13 amino acids. The CDR3 loop is CASRELAKNIQYF. CDR3 in DNA: TGTGCCAGCAGAGAGTTAGCCAAAAACATTCAGTACTTC. Full variable domain (rest looked up from reference TRBV28 and TRBJ2-4): DVKVTQSSRYLVKRTGEKVFLECVQDMDHENMFWYRQDPGLGLRLIYFSYDVKMKEKGDIPEGYSVSREKKERFSLILESASTNQTSMYLCASRELAKNIQYFGAGTRLSVL.

A remark on this clone: Other DNA sequences of this sample code for an identical CDR3. The chain has TRBV7-9 and TRBJ2-5, with 7 bases lining up with TRBD2. V lost 0 bases, J lost 5 bases, and 0 bases stayed unmatched. The CDR3 runs 13 residues. CDR1 and CDR2 from the germline V gene are SEHNR and FQNEAQ (reference sequence). CDR3 in amino acids: CASSLAGGETQYF. The CDR3 nucleotides read TGTGCCAGCAGCTTAGCGGGAGGGGAGACCCAGTACTTC.

The chain combines TRBV5-1 with TRBJ1-1; TRBD1 might be the D (5 bases). This CDR3 region has 14 residues. Germline V CDR1 and CDR2: SGHRS, YFSETQ. With 0 bases removed from V and 3 bases from J, the gap between germline ends came to 9 bases. Here the CDR3 DNA reads TGCGCCAGCAGCTTGGGGGGCGGTGACACTGAAGCTTTCTTT. Protein: CASSLGGGDTEAFF.

The CDR3 nucleotides are TGCGCCAGCAGCTTGGGCGGTCAAAGCTCCTACGAGCAGTACTTC. Translation gives CASSLGGQSSYEQYF. The chain couples TRBV5-1 to TRBJ2-7, with no clear D. The CDR3 spans 15 residues. With 0 bases removed from V and 0 bases from J, the gap between germline ends came to 10 bases. Germline CDR1 reads SGHRS; CDR2 reads YFSETQ.

CDR3 in amino acids: CASWTSGSLGTDTQYF. The CDR3 DNA is TGCGCCAGCTGGACTAGCGGGAGCTTAGGGACAGATACGCAGTATTTT. The V and J genes are TRBV5-1 and TRBJ2-3, with 13 bases matching TRBD2. This CDR3 has 16 amino acids. CDR1 and CDR2 (germline): SGHRS, YFSETQ. Germline trimming cut 7 bases from V and 3 bases from J; bases unmatched to any gene: 8.

CDR3 in amino acids: CASSLVDSTGELFF. In DNA, the CDR3 is TGCGCCAGCAGCTTGGTCGATAGCACCGGGGAGCTGTTTTTT. The chain couples TRBV5-1 to TRBJ2-2, with D hard to call. V was cut by 0 bases and J by 4 bases, with 7 bases left in between. The CDR3 contains 14 residues. Germline values: CDR1 SGHRS, CDR2 YFSETQ.

The chain joins TRBV3-1 (or the pseudogene TRBV3-2) to TRBJ1-3; 10 bases map to TRBD1. The germline V gene encodes CDR1 LGHDT and CDR2 YNNKEL (reference sequence). The V gene end was trimmed by 3 bases and the J gene end by 8 bases; junction bases not matched to a gene: 10. This CDR3 region has 16 residues. Written as DNA, the CDR3 is TGTGCCAGCAGCCAGGGTTGGCCGGGACAGGGGTACACCATATATTTT. Translated: CASSQGWPGQGYTIYF.

The V call is TRBV7-2, the J call TRBJ2-7; TRBD1 matches 8 bases. CDR1 is SGHTA and CDR2 is FQGNSA in the germline V gene. The CDR3 is made up of 15 amino acids. V shed 5 bases and J 4 bases; nucleotides not matched to a gene: 10. The CDR3, as DNA: TGTGCCAGCAGCGCCACCCGGGACAGGAGATACGAGCAGTACTTC. Protein: CASSATRDRRYEQYF.

The genes are TRBV7-9 and TRBJ1-2, with D unclear. The V gene lost 2 bases and the J gene lost 6 bases, with 10 bases spanning the gap. The CDR3 runs 13 residues. Germline V gene lookup returns CDR1 SEHNR and CDR2 FQNEAQ (reference sequence). The DNA of the CDR3 is TGTGCCAGCAGCTTAATCGGGGTAGATGGCTACACCTTC. Its protein is CASSLIGVDGYTF.

For the CDR3, the DNA is TGTGCCTGGAGTGTACAGGGGCCACTATGGGGCTACACCTTC. The encoded protein is CAWSVQGPLWGYTF. The chain combines TRBV30 with TRBJ1-2, with TRBD1 identical over 7 bases. In germline, CDR1 is GTSNPN, CDR2 SVGIG (reference sequence). The junction had 9 bases not matched to a gene; V was cut back by 0 bases and J by 8 bases. The length of the CDR3 is 14 residues.

The V call is TRBV5-1, the J call TRBJ2-1; weak D call: TRBD2 (6 bases). V lost 6 bases, J lost 6 bases, and 28 bases lay in between. This CDR3 region has 18 residues. Germline assignment: CDR1 SGHRS and CDR2 YFSETQ. This CDR3 reads CASMTLVGFGDSTNEQFF. CDR3 DNA: TGCGCCAGCATGACTCTTGTGGGGTTTGGGGACTCCACCAATGAGCAGTTCTTC.

This clone is a singleton in its sample. The V gene is TRBV28, the J gene TRBJ2-3; 7 bases agree with TRBD1. CDR3 length: 14 amino acids. Germline V gene data show CDR1 as MDHEN and CDR2 as SYDVKM. V dropped 6 bases and J dropped 1; count of bases not matched to a gene: 4. In nucleotides, the CDR3 is TGTGCCAGCAGCAGTACAGGGGGCACAGATACGCAGTATTTT. This translates into CASSSTGGTDTQYF.

This chain links TRBV30 with TRBJ2-2, with D possibly being TRBD2 (6 bases). V lost 4 bases and J lost 5, with 20 bases in between. CDR1 is GTSNPN, CDR2 SVGIG, per germline (reference sequence). The CDR3 runs 16 residues. CDR3 DNA: TGTGCCTGGAAACCCCGGGGGAGTAGGCGTACCGGGGAGCTGTTTTTT. Amino acids: CAWKPRGSRRTGELFF. Full variable domain (missing parts from reference TRBV30 and TRBJ2-2): SQTIHQWPATLVQPVGSPLSLECTVEGTSNPNLYWYRQAAGRGLQLLFYSVGIGQISSEVPQNLSASRPQDRQFILSSKKLLLSDSGFYLCAWKPRGSRRTGELFFGEGSRLTVL.

The chain combines TRBV5-4 with TRBJ1-2; D possibly corresponds to TRBD1 (5 bases). The CDR3 spans 13 residues. Trimming cost V 6 bases and J 4 bases, with 13 bases left between them. Germline CDR1 reads SGHNT; CDR2 reads YYREEE (reference sequence). The CDR3: CASTRGDPYGYTF. CDR3 bases: TGTGCCAGCACCCGGGGGGACCCCTATGGCTACACCTTC.